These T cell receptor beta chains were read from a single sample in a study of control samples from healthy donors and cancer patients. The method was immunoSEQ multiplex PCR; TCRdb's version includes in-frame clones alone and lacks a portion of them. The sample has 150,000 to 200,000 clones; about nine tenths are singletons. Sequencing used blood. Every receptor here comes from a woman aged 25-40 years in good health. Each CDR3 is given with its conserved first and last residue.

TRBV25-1,CASSDRVHEQYF
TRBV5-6,CASSLVALGELFF
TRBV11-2,CASSHDRGYEQYF
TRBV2,CASSGQGGDYGYTF
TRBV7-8,CASSLAHSPLHF
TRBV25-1,CASQSSYNSPLHF
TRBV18,CASSPRENTEAFF
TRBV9,CASSVEPTAGYEQYF
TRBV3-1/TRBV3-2,CASSTGYGNEKLFF
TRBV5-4,CASSLSNQPQHF
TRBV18,CASSPQTGTNTGELFF
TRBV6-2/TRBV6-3,CASSYSRYQPQHF
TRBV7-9,CASSSRLADSYNEQFF
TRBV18,CASSPGTGGNEQYF
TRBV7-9,CASSSPPGQGTTEAFF
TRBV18,CASSPSGVRSGNTIYF
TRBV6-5,CASSYSTGGKSPLHF
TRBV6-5,CASSSYTGTKYNEQFF
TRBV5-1,CASSLGEGDYGYTF
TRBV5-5,CASRPWTSPTDTQYF
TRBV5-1,CASSLVTGGDEQYF
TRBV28,CASSLLRNEQFF